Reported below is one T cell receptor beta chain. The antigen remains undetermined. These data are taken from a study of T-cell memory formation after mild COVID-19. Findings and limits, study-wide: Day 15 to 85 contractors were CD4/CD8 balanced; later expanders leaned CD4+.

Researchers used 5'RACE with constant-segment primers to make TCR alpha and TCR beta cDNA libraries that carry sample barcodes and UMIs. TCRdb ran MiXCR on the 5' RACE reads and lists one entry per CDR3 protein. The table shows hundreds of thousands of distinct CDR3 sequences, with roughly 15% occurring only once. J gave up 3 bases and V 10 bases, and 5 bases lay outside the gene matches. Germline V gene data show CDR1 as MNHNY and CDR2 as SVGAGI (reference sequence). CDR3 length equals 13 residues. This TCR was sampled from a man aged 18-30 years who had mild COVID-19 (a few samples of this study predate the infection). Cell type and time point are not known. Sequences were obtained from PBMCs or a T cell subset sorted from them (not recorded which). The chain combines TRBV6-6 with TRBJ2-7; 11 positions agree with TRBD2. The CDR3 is CATPGTSGYEQYF. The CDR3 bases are TGTGCCACCCCCGGGACTAGCGGCTACGAGCAGTACTTC.